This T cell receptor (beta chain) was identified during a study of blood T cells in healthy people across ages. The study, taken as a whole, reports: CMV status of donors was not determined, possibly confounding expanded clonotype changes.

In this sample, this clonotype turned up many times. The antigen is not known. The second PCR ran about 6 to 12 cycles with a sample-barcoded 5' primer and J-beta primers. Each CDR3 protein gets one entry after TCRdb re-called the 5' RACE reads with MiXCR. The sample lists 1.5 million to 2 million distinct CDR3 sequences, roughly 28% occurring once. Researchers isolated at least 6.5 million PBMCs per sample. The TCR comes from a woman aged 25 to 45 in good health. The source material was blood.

The DNA for the CDR3 is TGCGCCAGCAGCCAAGGTGCCAGCCACTCTGGGGCCAACGTCCTGACTTTC. It yields the protein CASSQGASHSGANVLTF. The J gene is TRBJ2-6, the V gene TRBV4-1, with D uncertain. Trimming left V 1 base short and J 0 bases short, with 10 bases between. The CDR3 sequence is 17 residues long. In germline, CDR1 is MGHRA, CDR2 YSYEKL.